This is a list of T cell receptor beta chains from one sample in a study of blood T cell repertoires in COVID-19. The data were produced by immunoSEQ multiplex PCR, yet TCRdb's version contains in-frame clones alone and is incomplete. The sample consists of a few hundred thousand clones, around four fifths of them appearing once. The sequenced material came from peripheral blood. The origin of the receptors is an elderly woman with COVID-19, enrolled during active disease. Both conserved end residues are part of each CDR3. A D gene is named only where the DNA matches it firmly. Size is omitted from some rows. Given values are once, few, many or a class for expanded clones.

v_call	j_call	d_call	cdr3_length	clone_size	cdr3_nt	cdr3_aa
TRBV15	TRBJ1-4	TRBD1	12	.	TGTGCCATCACAGGGGATAATGAAAAACTGTTTTTT	CAITGDNEKLFF
TRBV14	TRBJ1-1	.	13	.	TGTGCCAGCAGCCCGCAGGGAAACACTGAAGCTTTCTTT	CASSPQGNTEAFF
TRBV9	TRBJ1-2	.	13	.	TGTGCCAGCAGCGCTGACAGTAACTATGGCTACACCTTC	CASSADSNYGYTF
TRBV10-1	TRBJ2-1	TRBD1	16	.	TGCGCCAGCAGTGAGTCGAGGGGGACAGGGGTTGATGAGCAGTTCTTC	CASSESRGTGVDEQFF
TRBV28	TRBJ1-2	.	12	.	TGTGCCAGCAGTTTCAGGGTTAGTGGCTACACCTTC	CASSFRVSGYTF
TRBV19	TRBJ1-4	TRBD1	14	.	TGTGCCAGTAGTTCCGGGACAGGAGCCGAAAAACTGTTTTTT	CASSSGTGAEKLFF
TRBV2	TRBJ2-6	.	16	.	TGTGCCAGCAGTGTGCGGGGCCCGGGGGGGGCCAACGTCCTGACTTTC	CASSVRGPGGANVLTF
TRBV18	TRBJ1-1	.	17	.	TGTGCCAGTCGATGGGTACTAAAGGGGGATCAGAACACTGAAGCTTTCTTT	CASRWVLKGDQNTEAFF
TRBV30	TRBJ1-3	.	15	.	TGTGCCTGGAGTGGAACCCTCTGGGGAGGTGACACCATATATTTT	CAWSGTLWGGDTIYF
TRBV14	TRBJ2-5	.	13	.	TGTGCCAGCAGCCGGGGGGGCGGCGAGACCCAGTACTTC	CASSRGGGETQYF
TRBV5-1	TRBJ1-1	TRBD1	16	.	TGCGCCAGCAGCCCGGGACAGGGGGGAATGAACACTGAAGCTTTCTTT	CASSPGQGGMNTEAFF
TRBV5-1	TRBJ1-4	TRBD1	15	.	TGCGCCAGCAGCTTGGGGAAACAGGGGGCTGAAAAACTGTTTTTT	CASSLGKQGAEKLFF
TRBV6-5	TRBJ1-2	.	14	.	TGTGCCAGCAGTAGGACAGATCAAAACTATGGCTACACCTTC	CASSRTDQNYGYTF
TRBV7-9	TRBJ1-3	TRBD1	17	.	TGTGCCACCACAGGGGGATCTTCACTTAGCTCTGGAAACACCATATATTTT	CATTGGSSLSSGNTIYF
TRBV24-1	TRBJ2-5	TRBD2	17	.	TGTGCCACCAGTGATTTAAGTCGCGGGGGGGCTCTAGAGACCCAGTACTTC	CATSDLSRGGALETQYF
TRBV5-6	TRBJ2-7	TRBD1	15	.	TGTGCCAGCAGCCGGGACAGCCTGGGCTCCTACGAGCAGTACTTC	CASSRDSLGSYEQYF
TRBV19	TRBJ2-3	.	13	few	TGTGCCAGTAGTACGCGTCCCAGGGGTACGCAGTATTTT	CASSTRPRGTQYF
TRBV7-2	TRBJ1-5	TRBD1	15	once	TGTGCCAGCAGCTTAGGGGACAGTAGCAATCAGCCCCAGCATTTT	CASSLGDSSNQPQHF
TRBV3-1/TRBV3-2	TRBJ2-3	TRBD2	15	.	TGTGCCAGCAGCTTTAGCGGGGGGCGCACAGATACGCAGTATTTT	CASSFSGGRTDTQYF
TRBV3-1/TRBV3-2	TRBJ2-3	TRBD2	20	.	TGTGCCAGCAGCCAAAGGCTAGCGGGGGGCCATAGACCTAGCACAGATACGCAGTATTTT	CASSQRLAGGHRPSTDTQYF
TRBV4-2	TRBJ2-3	TRBD2	20	once	TGTGCCAGCAGCCAGCTCCAGGGACTAGCGGGGGGTTTTACTTGGTTTACGCAGTATTTT	CASSQLQGLAGGFTWFTQYF
TRBV6-5	TRBJ2-7	.	13	few	TGTGCCAGCAGCGAGTTAAGGGGTAACGAGCAGTACTTC	CASSELRGNEQYF
TRBV19	TRBJ1-1	TRBD1	13	.	TGTGCCAGTAGTGCGAAACAGGGGGTTGAAGCTTTCTTT	CASSAKQGVEAFF
TRBV13	TRBJ1-5	.	14	few	TGTGCCAGCAGCTTTTCAGGGTATAATCAGCCCCAGCATTTT	CASSFSGYNQPQHF
TRBV5-1	TRBJ1-1	TRBD1	12	.	TGCGCCAGCAAGGGGGACAGCTCTAGGGCTTTCTTT	CASKGDSSRAFF
TRBV19	TRBJ2-1	TRBD2	17	.	TGTGCCAGTAGCGGGGGGGTACGAACCCGGTCCTACAATGAGCAGTTCTTC	CASSGGVRTRSYNEQFF
TRBV4-1	TRBJ2-1	.	16	.	TGCGCCAGCAGCCAAGATCTAAGGCTAGCTTACAATGAGCAGTTCTTC	CASSQDLRLAYNEQFF
TRBV28	TRBJ1-4	.	16	few	TGTGCCAGCAGTGCTACCGGGACATCGAGGGGTGAAAAACTGTTTTTT	CASSATGTSRGEKLFF
TRBV2	TRBJ2-3	.	14	.	TGTGCCAGCAGTGAACGCGGTAGCACAGATACGCAGTATTTT	CASSERGSTDTQYF
TRBV27	TRBJ2-7	TRBD1	13	.	TGTGCCACCTCGGACAGGGGCTCGGGCGAGCAGTACTTC	CATSDRGSGEQYF
TRBV19	TRBJ1-2	.	14	few	TGTGCCAGTATTTCGGGAGGGTTGGACTATGGCTACACCTTC	CASISGGLDYGYTF
TRBV5-1	TRBJ2-6	TRBD1	15	.	TGCGCCAGCAGCCCTACAGGGGACGGGGCCAACGTCCTGACTTTC	CASSPTGDGANVLTF
TRBV30	TRBJ1-3	.	14	.	TGTGCCTGGAGTTTCAGGGTGTCGGGAAACACCATATATTTT	CAWSFRVSGNTIYF
TRBV6-6	TRBJ1-1	.	13	few	TGTGCCAGCACCCCGGAGTATAATACTGAAGCTTTCTTT	CASTPEYNTEAFF
TRBV7-2	TRBJ2-7	.	14	.	TGTGCCAGCAGAAAAGGGGGTAGCTCCTACGAGCAGTACTTC	CASRKGGSSYEQYF
TRBV4-2	TRBJ2-7	.	15	once	TGTGCCAGCAGCCAAGGGGGGACAATTCCCTACGAGCAGTACTTC	CASSQGGTIPYEQYF
TRBV5-8	TRBJ2-3	TRBD2	16	.	TGTGCCAGCAGCTTGGAAGGTAGCGGGGGGGCAGATACGCAGTATTTT	CASSLEGSGGADTQYF
TRBV6-5	TRBJ1-2	.	14	.	TGTGCCAGCAGTTTAGGGCCAGGGAATGAGGGCTACACCTTC	CASSLGPGNEGYTF
TRBV5-8	TRBJ2-5	TRBD1	15	.	TGTGCCAGCAGCCCCCAGACAGGGAGAGAAGAGACCCAGTACTTC	CASSPQTGREETQYF
TRBV2	TRBJ1-3	TRBD1	17	few	TGTGCCAGCAGTGAAGGCTTCGACAGGGGATTTGGAAACACCATATATTTT	CASSEGFDRGFGNTIYF
TRBV18	TRBJ2-3	.	15	few	TGTGCCAGCTCACCCGCCAGTAGGGGAACAGATACGCAGTATTTT	CASSPASRGTDTQYF
TRBV3-1/TRBV3-2	TRBJ2-3	.	14	.	TGTGCCAGCAGCCAAGTTACTGGCACAGATACGCAGTATTTT	CASSQVTGTDTQYF
TRBV19	TRBJ1-2	TRBD1	12	.	TGTGCCACCTTGGACAGGGAGGTTGGCTACACCTTC	CATLDREVGYTF
TRBV5-1	TRBJ2-1	.	14	.	TGCGCCAGCAGCTTGGTTGGGGGGGCCTATGAGCAGTTCTTC	CASSLVGGAYEQFF
TRBV7-6	TRBJ2-2	.	15	.	TGTGCCAGCAGCTTAAGTCCCGGGGGTGTCGGGGAGCTGTTTTTT	CASSLSPGGVGELFF
TRBV6-5	TRBJ2-5	.	14	.	TGTGCCAGCAGTTACTCGATCAGGGGAAAGACCCAGTACTTC	CASSYSIRGKTQYF
TRBV13	TRBJ1-4	.	14	.	TGTGCCAGCAGCTTAAGAAACGGAGGTGAAAAACTGTTTTTT	CASSLRNGGEKLFF
TRBV24-1	TRBJ2-2	TRBD1	16	.	TGTGCCACCAGTGAACCGACAGGGGTGACCACCGGGGAGCTGTTTTTT	CATSEPTGVTTGELFF
TRBV10-3	TRBJ2-3	.	12	.	TGTGCCGTCGAGGGAAGCACAGATACGCAGTATTTT	CAVEGSTDTQYF
TRBV5-6	TRBJ1-1	.	14	.	TGTGCCAGCCTCAACTGGGGAGGAAACACTGAAGCTTTCTTT	CASLNWGGNTEAFF
TRBV11-2	TRBJ2-2	TRBD2	18	.	TGTGCCAGCAGCTTAGACGGACTAGCGGGGGTGGGGTCCGGGGAGCTGTTTTTT	CASSLDGLAGVGSGELFF
TRBV27	TRBJ2-5	TRBD2	15	.	TGTGCCAGCAGTCCCCGGTCCGGGAGGCGAGAGACCCAGTACTTC	CASSPRSGRRETQYF
TRBV10-3	TRBJ2-2	TRBD2	17	.	TGTGCCATCAGGGGACTAGCGGGGGGCGCGAACACCGGGGAGCTGTTTTTT	CAIRGLAGGANTGELFF
TRBV21-1	TRBJ1-6	.	16	.	TGTGCCAGCAGCAAATGGGGGCTGTCCTATAATTCACCCCTCCACTTT	CASSKWGLSYNSPLHF
TRBV5-1	TRBJ1-4	TRBD1	17	.	TGCGCCAGCACACCCGGGACAGGGGGTGGCGGTAATGAAAAACTGTTTTTT	CASTPGTGGGGNEKLFF